The clone carrying this T cell receptor (beta chain) was picked up many times. Its antigen remains unidentified. The library put unique molecular identifiers onto individual cDNA molecules. TCRdb fed the RACE reads into MiXCR, producing one record per CDR3 protein. The sample includes about 120,000 distinct CDR3 sequences, approximately 13% of them seen just once. The data were obtained in a study of human T cells and chemical hapten exposure. Time point indicated: pre-sensitization, week 0. Treatment indicated: therapeutic diphenylcyclopropenone sensitization with weekly scalp DPC. Study-wide points: Alopecia in the donors means their immune response may deviate from healthy people's. PT1 expanded TCR numbers rose with patch test score. Clustering by CDR3 similarity yielded significantly more large clusters from expanded TCRs than controls.

Per the germline V gene, CDR1 is SGHTA and CDR2 is FQGNSA. This CDR3 spans 15 amino acids. The V end lost 8 bases, the J end lost 0 bases, and 16 bases lay between the germline ends. The receptor was derived from a woman under 30 with alopecia areata. Some clones in this sample may be carry-over from other donors' samples. The chain combines TRBV7-2 with TRBJ1-1, with D maybe TRBD1 (6 bases). The specimen comprised whole blood, sampled in connection with sensitization to the hapten diphenylcyclopropenone (DPC). The CDR3 region is CASGTRSRLNTEAFF. In nucleotides, the CDR3 is TGTGCCAGCGGGACACGGAGCCGGTTGAACACTGAAGCTTTCTTT.